The present T cell receptor (beta chain) was sequenced within a study of blood T cell repertoires in COVID-19. Study context: Sample material is recorded as cDNA or gDNA derived from T cells, B-cell-depleted T cells, or PBMCs.

Generated by immunoSEQ multiplex PCR, the TCRdb table keeps only in-frame clones and is missing some. This sample has roughly 280,000 clones, with 65% to 90% found just once. Trimming cost V 4 bases and J 8 bases; bases outside gene matches: 11. The germline gives CDR1 LGHNA, CDR2 YNFKEQ. This CDR3 spans 16 amino acids. The origin of this receptor is a man aged 25 to 40 with active or convalescent COVID-19. The gene calls are TRBV4-2 and TRBJ2-1, with TRBD2 identical over 10 bases. The specimen was peripheral blood. The CDR3 sequence: CASSLESGGAVYEQFF. The DNA of the CDR3 is TGTGCCAGCAGCCTGGAGAGCGGGGGGGCCGTCTATGAGCAGTTCTTC.